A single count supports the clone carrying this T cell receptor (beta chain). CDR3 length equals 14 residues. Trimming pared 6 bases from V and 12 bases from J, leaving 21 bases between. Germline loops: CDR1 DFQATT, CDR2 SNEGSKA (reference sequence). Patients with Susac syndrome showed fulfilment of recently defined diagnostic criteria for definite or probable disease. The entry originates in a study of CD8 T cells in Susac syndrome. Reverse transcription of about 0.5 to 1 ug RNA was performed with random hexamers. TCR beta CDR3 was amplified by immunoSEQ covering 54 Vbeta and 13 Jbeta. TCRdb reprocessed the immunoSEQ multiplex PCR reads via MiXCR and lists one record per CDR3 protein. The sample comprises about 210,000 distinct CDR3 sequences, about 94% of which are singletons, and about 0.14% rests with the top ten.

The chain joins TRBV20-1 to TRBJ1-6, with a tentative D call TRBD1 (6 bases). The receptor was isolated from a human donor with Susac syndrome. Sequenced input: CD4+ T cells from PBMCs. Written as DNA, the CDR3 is TGCAGTGCCTTCCAAGACAGGTGGAGGGGACCCCTCCACTTT. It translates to CSAFQDRWRGPLHF.